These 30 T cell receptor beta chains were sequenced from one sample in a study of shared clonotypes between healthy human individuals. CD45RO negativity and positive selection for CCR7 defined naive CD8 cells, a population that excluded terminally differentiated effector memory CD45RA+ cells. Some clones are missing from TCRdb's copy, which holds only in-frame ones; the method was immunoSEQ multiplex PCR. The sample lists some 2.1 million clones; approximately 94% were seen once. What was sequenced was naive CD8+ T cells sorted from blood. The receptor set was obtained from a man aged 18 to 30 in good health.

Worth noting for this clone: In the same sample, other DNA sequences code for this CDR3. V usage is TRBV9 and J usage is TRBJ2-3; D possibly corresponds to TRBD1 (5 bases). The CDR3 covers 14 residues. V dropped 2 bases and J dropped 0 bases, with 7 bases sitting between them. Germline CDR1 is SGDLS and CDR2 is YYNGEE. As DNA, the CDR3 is TGTGCCAGCAGCGTGGGGCAGAGCACAGATACGCAGTATTTT. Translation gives CASSVGQSTDTQYF.

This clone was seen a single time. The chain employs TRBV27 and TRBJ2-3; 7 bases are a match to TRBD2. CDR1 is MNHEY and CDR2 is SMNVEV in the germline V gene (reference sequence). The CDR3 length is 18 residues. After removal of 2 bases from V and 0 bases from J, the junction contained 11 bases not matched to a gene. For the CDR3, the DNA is TGTGCCAGCAGTTTAATCAATCCTAGCGGTCCTAGCACAGATACGCAGTATTTT. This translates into CASSLINPSGPSTDTQYF.

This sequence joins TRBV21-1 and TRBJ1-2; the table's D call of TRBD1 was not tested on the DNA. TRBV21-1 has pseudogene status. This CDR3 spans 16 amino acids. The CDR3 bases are TGTGCCAGCAGCAAAGGACAGCCCCTTATCAGGTATGGCTACACCTTC. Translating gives CASSKGQPLIRYGYTF.

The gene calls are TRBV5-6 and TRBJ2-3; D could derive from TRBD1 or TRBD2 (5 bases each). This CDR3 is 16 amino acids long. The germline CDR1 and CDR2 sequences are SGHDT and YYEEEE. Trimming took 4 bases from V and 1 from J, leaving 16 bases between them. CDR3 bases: TGTGCCAGCAGCCCGCTAGCTGGGGGAGGCACAGATACGCAGTATTTT. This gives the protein CASSPLAGGGTDTQYF.

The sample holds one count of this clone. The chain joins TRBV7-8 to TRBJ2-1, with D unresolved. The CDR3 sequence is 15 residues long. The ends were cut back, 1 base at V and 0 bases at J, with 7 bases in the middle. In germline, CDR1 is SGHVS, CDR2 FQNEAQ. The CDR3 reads CASSLEVISYNEQFF. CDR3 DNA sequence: TGTGCCAGCAGCTTAGAAGTTATCTCCTACAATGAGCAGTTCTTC. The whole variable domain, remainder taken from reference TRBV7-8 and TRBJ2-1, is GAGVSQSPRYKVAKRGQDVALRCDPISGHVSLFWYQQALGQGPEFLTYFQNEAQLDKSGLPSDRFFAERPEGSVSTLKIQRTQQEDSAVYLCASSLEVISYNEQFFGPGTRLTVL.

CDR3 DNA sequence: TGTGCCAGTAGTAAGTCTCCCGGACAGGCGGGGGGTGGCTACACCTTC. Translated: CASSKSPGQAGGGYTF. V gene TRBV19 combines with J gene TRBJ1-2; TRBD1 matches at 7 bases. V trimming: 4 bases; J trimming: 7 bases; junction bases outside the gene matches: 15. This CDR3 spans 16 amino acids. Germline V CDR1 and CDR2: LNHDA, SQIVND (reference sequence).

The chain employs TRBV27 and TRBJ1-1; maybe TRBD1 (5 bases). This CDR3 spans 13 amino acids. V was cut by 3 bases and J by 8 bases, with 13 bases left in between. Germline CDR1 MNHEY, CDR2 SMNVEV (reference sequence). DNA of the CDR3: TGTGCCAGCAGTTTTACAGGTGCTTACGAAGCTTTCTTT. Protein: CASSFTGAYEAFF.

CDR3 coding DNA: TGTGCCAGCAGCTTAGAGGGGACAGGGGGCGAGGAAAAACTGTTTTTT. It is translated as CASSLEGTGGEEKLFF. The chain carries TRBV7-9 and TRBJ1-4; 12 bases agree with TRBD1. Germline CDR1 reads SEHNR; CDR2 reads FQNEAQ (reference sequence). This CDR3 comprises 16 residues. After removal of 1 base from V and 8 bases from J, the junction contained 5 bases not matched to a gene.

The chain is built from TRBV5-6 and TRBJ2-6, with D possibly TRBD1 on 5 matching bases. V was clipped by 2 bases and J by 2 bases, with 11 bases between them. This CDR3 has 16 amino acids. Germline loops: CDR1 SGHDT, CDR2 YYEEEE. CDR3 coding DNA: TGTGCCAGCAGCTTACAGGTTCTCACTGGGGCCAACGTCCTGACTTTC. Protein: CASSLQVLTGANVLTF.

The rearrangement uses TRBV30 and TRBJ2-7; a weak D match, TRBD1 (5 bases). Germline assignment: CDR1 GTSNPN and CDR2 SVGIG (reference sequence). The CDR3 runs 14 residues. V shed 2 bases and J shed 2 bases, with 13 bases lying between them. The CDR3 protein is CAWSIDGRAYEQYF. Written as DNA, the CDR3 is TGTGCCTGGAGTATCGATGGCAGGGCCTACGAGCAGTACTTC.

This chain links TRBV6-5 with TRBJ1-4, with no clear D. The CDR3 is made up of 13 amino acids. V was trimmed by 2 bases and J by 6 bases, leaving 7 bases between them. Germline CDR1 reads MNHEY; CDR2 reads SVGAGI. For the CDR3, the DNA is TGTGCCAGCAGTTACGTCCGGTATGAAAAACTGTTTTTT. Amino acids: CASSYVRYEKLFF.

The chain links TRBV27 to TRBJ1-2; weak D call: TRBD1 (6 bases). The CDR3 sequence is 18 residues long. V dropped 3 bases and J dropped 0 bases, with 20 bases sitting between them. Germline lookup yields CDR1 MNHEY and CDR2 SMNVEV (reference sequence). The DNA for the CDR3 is TGTGCCAGCAGTTTTTCGTTGGACAGAGACATCACTAACTATGGCTACACCTTC. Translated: CASSFSLDRDITNYGYTF.

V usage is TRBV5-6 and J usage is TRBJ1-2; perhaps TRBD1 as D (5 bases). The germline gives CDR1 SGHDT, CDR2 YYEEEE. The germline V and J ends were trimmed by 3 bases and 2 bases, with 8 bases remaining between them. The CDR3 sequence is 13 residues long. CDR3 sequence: CASSWDRNYGYTF. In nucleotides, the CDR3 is TGTGCCAGCAGCTGGGACCGAAACTATGGCTACACCTTC.

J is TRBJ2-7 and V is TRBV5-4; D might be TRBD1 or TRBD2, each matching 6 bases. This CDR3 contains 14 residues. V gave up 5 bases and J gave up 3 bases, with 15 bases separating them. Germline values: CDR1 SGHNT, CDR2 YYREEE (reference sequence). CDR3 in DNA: TGTGCCAGCAGTTTCCGGGGGCCCATCTACGAGCAGTACTTC. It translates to CASSFRGPIYEQYF.

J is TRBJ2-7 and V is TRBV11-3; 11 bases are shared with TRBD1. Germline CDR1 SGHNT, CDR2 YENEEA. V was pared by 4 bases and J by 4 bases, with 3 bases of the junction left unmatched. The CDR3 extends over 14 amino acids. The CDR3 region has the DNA TGTGCCAGCAGCTCCCGGGACAGGGGGTACGAGCAGTACTTC. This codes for CASSSRDRGYEQYF.

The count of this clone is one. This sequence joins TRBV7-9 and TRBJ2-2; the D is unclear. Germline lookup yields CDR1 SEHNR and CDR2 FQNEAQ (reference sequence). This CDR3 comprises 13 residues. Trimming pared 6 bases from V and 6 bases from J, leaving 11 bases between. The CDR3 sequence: CASSSRVSGELFF. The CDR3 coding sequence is TGTGCCAGCAGTTCTAGGGTCTCCGGGGAGCTGTTTTTT.

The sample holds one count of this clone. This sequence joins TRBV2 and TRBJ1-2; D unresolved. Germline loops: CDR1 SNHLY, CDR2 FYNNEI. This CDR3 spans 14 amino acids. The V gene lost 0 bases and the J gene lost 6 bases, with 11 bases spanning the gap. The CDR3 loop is CASSEALLGNGYTF. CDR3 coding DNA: TGTGCCAGCAGTGAAGCGCTTCTTGGGAATGGCTACACCTTC.

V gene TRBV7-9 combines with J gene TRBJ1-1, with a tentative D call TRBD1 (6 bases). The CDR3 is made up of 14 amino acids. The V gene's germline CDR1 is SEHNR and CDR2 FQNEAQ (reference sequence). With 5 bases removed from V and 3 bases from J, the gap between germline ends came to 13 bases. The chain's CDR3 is CASSLGGAYTEAFF. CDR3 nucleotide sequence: TGTGCCAGCAGCCTTGGGGGGGCCTACACTGAAGCTTTCTTT. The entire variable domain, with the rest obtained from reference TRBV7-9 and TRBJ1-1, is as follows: DTGVSQNPRHKITKRGQNVTFRCDPISEHNRLYWYRQTLGQGPEFLTYFQNEAQLEKSRLLSDRFSAERPKGSFSTLEIQRTEQGDSAMYLCASSLGGAYTEAFFGQGTRLTVV.

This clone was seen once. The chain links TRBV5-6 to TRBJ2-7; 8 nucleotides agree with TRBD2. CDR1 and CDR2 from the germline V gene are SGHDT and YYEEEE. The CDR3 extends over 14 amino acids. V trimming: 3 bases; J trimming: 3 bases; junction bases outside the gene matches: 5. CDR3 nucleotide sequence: TGTGCCAGCAGCTATGGACTAGCCCTCTACGAGCAGTACTTC. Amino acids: CASSYGLALYEQYF. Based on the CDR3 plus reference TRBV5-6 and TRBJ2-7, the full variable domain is DAGVTQSPTHLIKTRGQQVTLRCSPKSGHDTVSWYQQALGQGPQFIFQYYEEEERQRGNFPDRFSGHQFPNYSSELNVNALLLGDSALYLCASSYGLALYEQYFGPGTRLTVT.

The CDR3 region has the DNA TGTGCCAGCAGCCCCCAGGGGACCGCAGATACGCAGTATTTT. It yields the protein CASSPQGTADTQYF. This chain links TRBV6-6 with TRBJ2-3, with D possibly being TRBD1 (6 bases). Trimming cost V 6 bases and J 4 bases, with 14 bases left between them. The CDR3 is 14 amino acids. From germline, CDR1 is MNHNY and CDR2 SVGAGI (reference sequence).

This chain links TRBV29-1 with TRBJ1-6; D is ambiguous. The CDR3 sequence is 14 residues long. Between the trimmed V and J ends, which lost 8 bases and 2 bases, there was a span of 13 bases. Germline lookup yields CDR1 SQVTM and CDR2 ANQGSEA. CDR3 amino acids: CSTILAPYNSPLHF. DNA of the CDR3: TGCAGCACGATCTTGGCCCCCTATAATTCACCCCTCCACTTT. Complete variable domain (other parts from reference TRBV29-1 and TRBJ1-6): SAVISQKPSRDICQRGTSLTIQCQVDSQVTMMFWYRQQPGQSLTLIATANQGSEATYESGFVIDKFPISRPNLTFSTLTVSNMSPEDSSIYLCSTILAPYNSPLHFGNGTRLTVT.

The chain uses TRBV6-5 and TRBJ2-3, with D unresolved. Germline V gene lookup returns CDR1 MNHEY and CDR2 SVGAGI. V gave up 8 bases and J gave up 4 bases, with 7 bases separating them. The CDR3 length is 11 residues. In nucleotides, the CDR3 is TGTGCCAGCGGCATGGCAGATACGCAGTATTTT. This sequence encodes CASGMADTQYF.

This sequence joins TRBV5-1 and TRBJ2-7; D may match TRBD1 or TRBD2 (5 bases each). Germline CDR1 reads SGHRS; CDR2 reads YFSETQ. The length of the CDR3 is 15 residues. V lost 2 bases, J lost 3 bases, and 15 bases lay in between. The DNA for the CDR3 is TGCGCCAGCAGCTTAGGGACCGACAATTTCTACGAGCAGTACTTC. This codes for CASSLGTDNFYEQYF. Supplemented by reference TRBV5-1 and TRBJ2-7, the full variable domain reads KAGVTQTPRYLIKTRGQQVTLSCSPISGHRSVSWYQQTPGQGLQFLFEYFSETQRNKGNFPGRFSGRQFSNSRSEMNVSTLELGDSALYLCASSLGTDNFYEQYFGPGTRLTVT.

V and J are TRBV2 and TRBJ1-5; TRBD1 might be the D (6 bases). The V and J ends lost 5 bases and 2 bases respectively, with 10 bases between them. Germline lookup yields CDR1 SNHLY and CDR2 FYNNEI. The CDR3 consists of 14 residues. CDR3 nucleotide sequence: TGTGCCAGCAGTCCAGGGGTGGGCAATCAGCCCCAGCATTTT. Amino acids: CASSPGVGNQPQHF.

CDR3 in amino acids: CASSHPGAWPEAFF. CDR3 nucleotides: TGTGCCAGCAGCCACCCCGGGGCTTGGCCTGAAGCTTTCTTT. The V gene is TRBV7-9, the J gene TRBJ1-1, with D possibly TRBD1 on 5 matching bases. Germline CDR1 reads SEHNR; CDR2 reads FQNEAQ (reference sequence). Trimming pared 5 bases from V and 6 bases from J, leaving 16 bases between. The CDR3 extends over 14 amino acids.

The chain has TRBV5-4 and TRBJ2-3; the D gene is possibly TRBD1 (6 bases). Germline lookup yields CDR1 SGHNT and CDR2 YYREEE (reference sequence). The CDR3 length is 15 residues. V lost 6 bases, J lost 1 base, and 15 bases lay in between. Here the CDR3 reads CASTPGVSGTDTQYF. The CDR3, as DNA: TGTGCCAGCACCCCAGGGGTTAGCGGCACAGATACGCAGTATTTT. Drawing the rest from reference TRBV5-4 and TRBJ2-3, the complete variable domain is ETGVTQSPTHLIKTRGQQVTLRCSSQSGHNTVSWYQQALGQGPQFIFQYYREEENGRGNFPPRFSGLQFPNYSSELNVNALELDDSALYLCASTPGVSGTDTQYFGPGTRLTVL.

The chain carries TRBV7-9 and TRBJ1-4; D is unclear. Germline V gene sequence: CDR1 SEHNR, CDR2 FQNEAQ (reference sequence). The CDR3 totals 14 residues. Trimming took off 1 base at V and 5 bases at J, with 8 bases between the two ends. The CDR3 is CASSLGSVNEKLFF. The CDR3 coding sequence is TGTGCCAGCAGCTTAGGGTCCGTAAATGAAAAACTGTTTTTT.

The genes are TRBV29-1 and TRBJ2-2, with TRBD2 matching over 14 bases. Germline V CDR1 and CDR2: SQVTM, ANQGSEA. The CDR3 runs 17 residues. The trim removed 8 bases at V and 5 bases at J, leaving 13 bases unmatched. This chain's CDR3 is CSIMGLAGATGTGELFF. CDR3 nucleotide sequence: TGCAGCATCATGGGACTAGCGGGGGCCACGGGGACCGGGGAGCTGTTTTTT.

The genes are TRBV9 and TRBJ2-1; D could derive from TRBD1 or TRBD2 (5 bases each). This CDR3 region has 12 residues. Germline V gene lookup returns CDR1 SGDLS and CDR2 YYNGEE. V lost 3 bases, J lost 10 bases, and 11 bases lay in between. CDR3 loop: CASSGGREEQFF. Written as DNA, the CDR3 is TGTGCCAGCAGCGGGGGACGGGAAGAGCAGTTCTTC.

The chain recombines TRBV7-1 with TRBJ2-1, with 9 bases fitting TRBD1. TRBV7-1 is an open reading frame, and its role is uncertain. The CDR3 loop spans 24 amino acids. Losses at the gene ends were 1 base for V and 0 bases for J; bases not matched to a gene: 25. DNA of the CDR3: TGTGCCAGCAGCTCAGGTCTGCTGGCTGGGACCGGGACAGGGAGGACCAACTCCTACAATGAGCAGTTCTTC. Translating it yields CASSSGLLAGTGTGRTNSYNEQFF.